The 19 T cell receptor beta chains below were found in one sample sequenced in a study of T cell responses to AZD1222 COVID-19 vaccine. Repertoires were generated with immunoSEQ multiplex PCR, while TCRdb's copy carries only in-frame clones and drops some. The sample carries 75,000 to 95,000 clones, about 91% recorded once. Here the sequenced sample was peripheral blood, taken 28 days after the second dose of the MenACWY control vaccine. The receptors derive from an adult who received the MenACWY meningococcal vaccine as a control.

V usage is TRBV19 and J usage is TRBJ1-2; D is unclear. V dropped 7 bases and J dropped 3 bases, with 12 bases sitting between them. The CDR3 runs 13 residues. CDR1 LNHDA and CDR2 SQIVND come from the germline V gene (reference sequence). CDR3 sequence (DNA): TGTGCCAGTACACCGGGTTCTGACTATGGCTACACCTTC. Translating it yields CASTPGSDYGYTF.

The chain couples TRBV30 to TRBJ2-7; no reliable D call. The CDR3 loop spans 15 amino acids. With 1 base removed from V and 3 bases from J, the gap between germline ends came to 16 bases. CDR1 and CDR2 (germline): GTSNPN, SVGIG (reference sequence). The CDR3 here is CAWSGPQRVIYEQYF. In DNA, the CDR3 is TGTGCCTGGAGTGGTCCCCAAAGGGTTATCTACGAGCAGTACTTC.

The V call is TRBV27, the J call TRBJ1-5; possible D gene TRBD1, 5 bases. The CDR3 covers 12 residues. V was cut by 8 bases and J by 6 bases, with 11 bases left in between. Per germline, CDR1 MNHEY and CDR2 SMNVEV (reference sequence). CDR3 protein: CASGVGGQPQHF. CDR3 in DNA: TGTGCCAGCGGGGTGGGGGGTCAGCCCCAGCATTTT.

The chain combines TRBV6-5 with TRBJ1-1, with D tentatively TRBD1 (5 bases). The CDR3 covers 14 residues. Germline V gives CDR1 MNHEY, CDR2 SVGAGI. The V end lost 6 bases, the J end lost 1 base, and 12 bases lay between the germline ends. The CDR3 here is CASSLGPRNTEAFF. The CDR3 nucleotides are TGTGCCAGCAGCTTGGGACCGCGGAACACTGAAGCTTTCTTT.

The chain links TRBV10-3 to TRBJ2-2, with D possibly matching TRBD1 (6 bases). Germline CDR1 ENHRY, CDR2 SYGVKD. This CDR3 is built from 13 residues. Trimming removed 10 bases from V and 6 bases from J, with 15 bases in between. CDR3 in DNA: TGTGCCAGCGCTGTACAGGGCCCCGGGGAGCTGTTTTTT. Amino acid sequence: CASAVQGPGELFF.

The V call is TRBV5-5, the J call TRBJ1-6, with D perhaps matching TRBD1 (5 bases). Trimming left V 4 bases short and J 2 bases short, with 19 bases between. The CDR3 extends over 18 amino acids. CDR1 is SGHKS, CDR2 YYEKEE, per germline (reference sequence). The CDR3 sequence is CASSPSPRGTTYNSPLHF. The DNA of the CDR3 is TGTGCCAGCAGCCCCTCCCCTCGGGGCACAACCTATAATTCACCCCTCCACTTT.

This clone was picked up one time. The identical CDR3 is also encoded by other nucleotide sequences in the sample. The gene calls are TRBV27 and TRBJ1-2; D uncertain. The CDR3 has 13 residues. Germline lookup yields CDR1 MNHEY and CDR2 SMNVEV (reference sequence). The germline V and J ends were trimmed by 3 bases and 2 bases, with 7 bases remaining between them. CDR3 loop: CASSLNSNYGYTF. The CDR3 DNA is TGTGCCAGCAGTTTGAACAGCAACTATGGCTACACCTTC.

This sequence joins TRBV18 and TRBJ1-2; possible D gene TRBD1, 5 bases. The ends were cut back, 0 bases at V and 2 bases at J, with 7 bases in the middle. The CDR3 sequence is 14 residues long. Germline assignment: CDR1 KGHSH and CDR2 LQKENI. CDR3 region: CASSPPNRNYGYTF. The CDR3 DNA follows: TGTGCCAGCTCACCACCGAACAGGAACTATGGCTACACCTTC.

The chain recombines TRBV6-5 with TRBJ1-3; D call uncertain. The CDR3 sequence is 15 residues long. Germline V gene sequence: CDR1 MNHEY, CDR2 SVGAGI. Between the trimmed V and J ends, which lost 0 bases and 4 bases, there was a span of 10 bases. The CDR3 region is CASSYSIVRGNTIYF. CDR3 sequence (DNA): TGTGCCAGCAGTTACTCTATTGTTAGGGGAAACACCATATATTTT.

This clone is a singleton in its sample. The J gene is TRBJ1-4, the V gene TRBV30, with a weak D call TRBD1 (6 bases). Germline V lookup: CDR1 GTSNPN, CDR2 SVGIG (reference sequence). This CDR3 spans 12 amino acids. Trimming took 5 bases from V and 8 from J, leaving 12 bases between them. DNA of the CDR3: TGTGCCTGGTTACGGGGGCAAGAAAAACTGTTTTTT. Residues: CAWLRGQEKLFF. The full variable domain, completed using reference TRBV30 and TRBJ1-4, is SQTIHQWPATLVQPVGSPLSLECTVEGTSNPNLYWYRQAAGRGLQLLFYSVGIGQISSEVPQNLSASRPQDRQFILSSKKLLLSDSGFYLCAWLRGQEKLFFGSGTQLSVL.

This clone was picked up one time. This chain's CDR3 is CASSVSGGAVETQYF. Written as DNA, the CDR3 is TGTGCCAGCAGCGTTAGCGGGGGGGCCGTAGAGACCCAGTACTTC. The rearrangement links TRBV5-5 to TRBJ2-5; 11 bases fit TRBD2. Germline assignment: CDR1 SGHKS and CDR2 YYEKEE (reference sequence). The CDR3 runs 15 residues. The ends lost 4 bases at V and 4 bases at J; junction bases unmatched: 6.

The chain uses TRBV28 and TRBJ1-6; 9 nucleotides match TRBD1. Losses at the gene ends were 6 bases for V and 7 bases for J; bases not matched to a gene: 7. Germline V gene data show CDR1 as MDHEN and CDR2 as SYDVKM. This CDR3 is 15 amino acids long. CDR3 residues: CASSWTGEWNSPLHF. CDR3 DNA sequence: TGTGCCAGCAGCTGGACAGGGGAGTGGAATTCACCCCTCCACTTT. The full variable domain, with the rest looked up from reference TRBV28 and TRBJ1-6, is DVKVTQSSRYLVKRTGEKVFLECVQDMDHENMFWYRQDPGLGLRLIYFSYDVKMKEKGDIPEGYSVSREKKERFSLILESASTNQTSMYLCASSWTGEWNSPLHFGNGTRLTVT.

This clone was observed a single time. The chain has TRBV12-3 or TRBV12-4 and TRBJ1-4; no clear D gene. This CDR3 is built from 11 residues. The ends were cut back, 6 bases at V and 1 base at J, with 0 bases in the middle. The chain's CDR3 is CASRTNEKLFF. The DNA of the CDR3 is TGTGCCAGCAGAACTAATGAAAAACTGTTTTTT.

The DNA of the CDR3 is TGTGCCAGCAGTTTAGGGGGAAATGAGCAGTTCTTC. It codes for CASSLGGNEQFF. This chain connects TRBV27 to TRBJ2-1; D could derive from TRBD1 or TRBD2 (5 bases each). The CDR3 length is 12 residues. Trimming pared 2 bases from V and 7 bases from J, leaving 6 bases between. CDR1 and CDR2 from the germline V gene are MNHEY and SMNVEV (reference sequence).

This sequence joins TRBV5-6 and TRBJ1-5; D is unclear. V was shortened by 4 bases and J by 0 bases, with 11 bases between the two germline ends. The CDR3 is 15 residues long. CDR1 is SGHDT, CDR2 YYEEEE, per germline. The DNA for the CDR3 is TGTGCCAGCAGCCGAGGGCACATTAGCAATCAGCCCCAGCATTTT. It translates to CASSRGHISNQPQHF.

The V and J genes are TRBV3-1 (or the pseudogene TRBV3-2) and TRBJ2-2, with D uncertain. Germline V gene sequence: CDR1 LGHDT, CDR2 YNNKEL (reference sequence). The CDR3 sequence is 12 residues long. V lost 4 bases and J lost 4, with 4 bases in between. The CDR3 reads CASSLSTGELFF. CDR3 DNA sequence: TGTGCCAGCAGCCTTTCCACCGGGGAGCTGTTTTTT.

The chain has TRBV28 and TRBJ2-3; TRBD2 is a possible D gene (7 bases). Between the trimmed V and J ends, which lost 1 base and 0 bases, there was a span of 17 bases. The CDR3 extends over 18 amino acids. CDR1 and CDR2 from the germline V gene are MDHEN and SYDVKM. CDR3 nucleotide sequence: TGTGCCAGCAGTTTATTCTACGGGGGGCCAACTAGCACAGATACGCAGTATTTT. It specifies CASSLFYGGPTSTDTQYF.

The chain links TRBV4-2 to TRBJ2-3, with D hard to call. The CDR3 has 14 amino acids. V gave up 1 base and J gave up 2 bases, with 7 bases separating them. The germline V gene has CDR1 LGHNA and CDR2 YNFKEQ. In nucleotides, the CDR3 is TGTGCCAGCAGCCAAGGATTATACACAGATACGCAGTATTTT. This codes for CASSQGLYTDTQYF.

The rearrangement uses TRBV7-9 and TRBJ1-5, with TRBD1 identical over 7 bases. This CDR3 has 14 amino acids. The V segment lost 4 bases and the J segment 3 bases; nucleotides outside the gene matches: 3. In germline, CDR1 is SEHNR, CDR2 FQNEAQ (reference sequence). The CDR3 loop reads CASSSQGLNQPQHF. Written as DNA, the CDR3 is TGTGCCAGCAGCTCACAGGGGCTCAATCAGCCCCAGCATTTT.